The 31 T cell receptor beta chains in this list originate from one sample, sequenced in a study of CD8 T cells in ankylosing spondylitis. MiXCR, run by TCRdb on the 5' RACE reads, gives a single entry per CDR3 protein. This sample has about 150,000 distinct CDR3 sequences, with 30% to 35% found just once. Material: synovial fluid, either unsorted or a sorted T cell fraction (not recorded which). These TCRs come from a male donor with ankylosing spondylitis.

In its sample, this clonotype was seen a few times. V usage is TRBV20-1 and J usage is TRBJ1-5, with 8 positions matching TRBD1. Germline values: CDR1 DFQATT, CDR2 SNEGSKA (reference sequence). The CDR3 totals 17 residues. Trimming took 6 bases from V and 2 from J; bases not matched to a gene: 15. The CDR3 nucleotides are TGCAGTGCGCGTGGGACAGGAGGGGGGAAAGGCAATCAGCCCCAGCATTTT. Its translation is CSARGTGGGKGNQPQHF.

V usage is TRBV2 and J usage is TRBJ2-1; D might be TRBD1 or TRBD2, each matching 6 bases. Per germline, CDR1 SNHLY and CDR2 FYNNEI. The CDR3 consists of 12 residues. V dropped 5 bases and J dropped 8 bases, with 10 bases sitting between them. The CDR3 is CASSYRDYEQFF. The DNA for the CDR3 is TGTGCCAGCAGTTACAGGGACTATGAGCAGTTCTTC.

The sample holds many counts of this clonotype. V gene TRBV2 combines with J gene TRBJ2-1, with 9 bases aligning to TRBD2. Losses at the gene ends were 6 bases for V and 3 bases for J; bases not matched to a gene: 15. Germline V CDR1 and CDR2: SNHLY, FYNNEI. CDR3 length: 18 amino acids. CDR3 nucleotide sequence: TGTGCCAGCAGATCGTCTAGCGGGAAGAAGGCCTACTACAATGAGCAGTTCTTC. This encodes CASRSSSGKKAYYNEQFF.

The chain's CDR3 is CATSSKKAYEQYF. The DNA of the CDR3 is TGTGCCACCAGCAGCAAAAAAGCCTACGAGCAGTACTTC. The J gene is TRBJ2-7, the V gene TRBV15; no firm D call. V lost 3 bases to trimming and J lost 2 bases, with 8 bases between them. The CDR3 loop spans 13 amino acids. Germline CDR1 reads LNHNV; CDR2 reads YYDKDF (reference sequence). The whole variable domain, remainder taken from reference TRBV15 and TRBJ2-7, is DAMVIQNPRYQVTQFGKPVTLSCSQTLNHNVMYWYQQKSSQAPKLLFHYYDKDFNNEADTPDNFQSRRPNTSFCFLDIRSPGLGDTAMYLCATSSKKAYEQYFGPGTRLTVT.

This rearrangement joins TRBV24-1 to TRBJ2-5, with unresolved D. The CDR3 loop spans 17 amino acids. Germline V CDR1 and CDR2: KGHDR, SFDVKD. The V end lost 2 bases, the J end lost 0 bases, and 15 bases lay between the germline ends. DNA for the CDR3: TGTGCCACCAGTGATTCTCGGGTAACGGCGAACCAAGAGACCCAGTACTTC. Amino acid sequence: CATSDSRVTANQETQYF.

The chain uses TRBV10-3 and TRBJ2-1; perhaps D is TRBD1 or TRBD2 (5 bases each). V lost 6 bases and J lost 6, with 15 bases in between. The germline gives CDR1 ENHRY, CDR2 SYGVKD. CDR3 length equals 14 residues. The CDR3 DNA reads TGTGCCATCAGGGGAGCCGGGACGAGCAATGAGCAGTTCTTC. It codes for CAIRGAGTSNEQFF.

The rearrangement links TRBV19 to TRBJ2-7, with D hard to call. The CDR3 is 15 amino acids. Germline CDR1 LNHDA, CDR2 SQIVND (reference sequence). The V and J ends lost 4 bases and 5 bases respectively, with 18 bases between them. The CDR3 loop is CASSRPAADFHEQYF. CDR3 sequence (DNA): TGTGCCAGTAGTAGGCCGGCCGCAGATTTCCACGAGCAGTACTTC.

The chain couples TRBV5-1 to TRBJ2-2; no definite D call. CDR3 length: 13 residues. Trimming took off 3 bases at V and 4 bases at J, with 7 bases between the two ends. Per germline, CDR1 SGHRS and CDR2 YFSETQ. CDR3 sequence: CASSSPPTGELFF. The CDR3 DNA sequence: TGCGCCAGCAGCTCGCCGCCCACCGGGGAGCTGTTTTTT.

CDR3 nucleotides: TGTGCCAGCAGCCAAAGACTAGCGGGACTTATTTCCTACGAGCAGTACTTC. It translates to CASSQRLAGLISYEQYF. The chain uses TRBV12-3 or TRBV12-4 and TRBJ2-7, with TRBD2 matching over 11 bases. The CDR3 covers 17 residues. J gave up 1 base and V 6 bases, and 11 bases lay outside the gene matches.

This clonotype was observed a handful of times. V gene TRBV5-1 combines with J gene TRBJ2-2; perhaps TRBD2 as D (6 bases). V lost 0 bases, J lost 6 bases, and 12 bases lay in between. CDR1 and CDR2 (germline): SGHRS, YFSETQ. The CDR3 is made up of 15 amino acids. CDR3 residues: CASSLERLVPGELFF. CDR3 nucleotide sequence: TGCGCCAGCAGCTTGGAACGACTAGTTCCCGGGGAGCTGTTTTTT.

The rearrangement links TRBV6-1 to TRBJ1-1; TRBD1 matches at 8 bases. This CDR3 region has 15 residues. Germline CDR1 reads MNHNS; CDR2 reads SASEGT. V was clipped by 7 bases and J by 0 bases; unmatched bases: 7. The CDR3 sequence is CASTRQDRVNTEAFF. The CDR3 DNA reads TGTGCCAGCACCCGACAGGACAGGGTGAACACTGAAGCTTTCTTT.

The rearrangement links TRBV10-3 to TRBJ1-5; D might be TRBD1 (6 bases). V dropped 3 bases and J dropped 5 bases, with 14 bases sitting between them. CDR3 length equals 15 residues. Germline V gene data show CDR1 as ENHRY and CDR2 as SYGVKD. CDR3 region: CAISDPGVGDQPQHF. Here the CDR3 DNA reads TGTGCCATCAGTGACCCAGGGGTTGGCGATCAGCCCCAGCATTTT.

This clonotype occurred a few times. The V and J genes are TRBV20-1 and TRBJ2-3; D is perhaps TRBD2 (7 bases). With 7 bases removed from V and 4 bases from J, the gap between germline ends came to 15 bases. The CDR3 sequence is 13 residues long. Germline assignment: CDR1 DFQATT and CDR2 SNEGSKA (reference sequence). The chain's CDR3 is CSGGGAAPDTQYF. The CDR3 DNA reads as TGCAGTGGGGGGGGGGCGGCCCCAGATACGCAGTATTTT.

This chain joins TRBV29-1 and TRBJ2-2, with D possibly being TRBD2 (6 bases). The germline V gene has CDR1 SQVTM and CDR2 ANQGSEA. The CDR3 loop spans 15 amino acids. Trimming shortened V by 3 bases and J by 3 bases, and 14 bases separated the two germline ends. The CDR3 DNA follows: TGCAGCGTTGAGAAGGTCGCGGGGTACACCGGGGAGCTGTTTTTT. This translates into CSVEKVAGYTGELFF.

V gene TRBV6-2 or TRBV6-3 combines with J gene TRBJ2-7; D perhaps matches TRBD2 (6 bases). Trimming pared 8 bases from V and 3 bases from J, leaving 14 bases between. CDR1 and CDR2 (germline): MNHEY, SVGEGT. This CDR3 has 13 amino acids. CDR3 sequence reads: CASRTAGIYEQYF. In DNA, the CDR3 is TGTGCCAGCCGTACGGCGGGGATCTACGAGCAGTACTTC.

The chain employs TRBV7-6 and TRBJ1-1, with 7 bases aligning to TRBD1. This CDR3 contains 15 residues. CDR1 is SGHVS, CDR2 FNYEAQ, per germline. The V and J ends lost 0 bases and 4 bases, in that order; junction bases with no gene match: 5. CDR3 region: CASSLAPGGSTEAFF. The DNA for the CDR3 is TGTGCCAGCAGCTTAGCCCCAGGGGGTAGCACTGAAGCTTTCTTT. Full variable domain (rest looked up from reference TRBV7-6 and TRBJ1-1): GAGVSQSPRYKVTKRGQDVALRCDPISGHVSLYWYRQALGQGPEFLTYFNYEAQQDKSGLPNDRFSAERPEGSISTLTIQRTEQRDSAMYRCASSLAPGGSTEAFFGQGTRLTVV.

Points on this clonotype: At one boundary the junction diverges from the germline segment, which might be a read error. The chain links TRBV6-1 to TRBJ1-4; unclear D gene. The CDR3 sequence is 17 residues long. CDR1 and CDR2 (germline): MNHNS, SASEGT. The CDR3 DNA follows: TGTGCCAGCTGGGGAGGCCCCCCGGGCCCTCCTAAGGAAAAACTGTTTTTT. Translated, it gives CASWGGPPGPPKEKLFF.

This clonotype was observed a handful of times. The chain is built from TRBV20-1 and TRBJ2-6, with D perhaps TRBD1 (6 bases). In germline, CDR1 is DFQATT, CDR2 SNEGSKA (reference sequence). Trimming left V 5 bases short and J 1 base short, with 9 bases between. This CDR3 is built from 14 residues. CDR3 in DNA: TGCAGTGCTCTTGGACAGTCTGGGGCCAACGTCCTGACTTTC. Translation gives CSALGQSGANVLTF.

The chain has TRBV11-2 and TRBJ1-1; D is unresolved. Trimming took 3 bases from V and 3 from J, leaving 8 bases between them. The CDR3 totals 13 residues. The germline V gene has CDR1 SGHAT and CDR2 FQNNGV. CDR3 in amino acids: CASSFAGDTEAFF. In DNA form, the CDR3 reads TGTGCCAGCAGCTTTGCCGGAGACACTGAAGCTTTCTTT.

This sequence joins TRBV5-1 and TRBJ2-5, with no clear D. This CDR3 has 16 residues. Trimming pared 4 bases from V and 0 bases from J, leaving 16 bases between. Germline V gene sequence: CDR1 SGHRS, CDR2 YFSETQ. The CDR3 is CASSTRRTGYQETQYF. CDR3 DNA sequence: TGCGCCAGCAGCACCCGACGGACGGGTTACCAAGAGACCCAGTACTTC. The entire variable domain, with the rest obtained from reference TRBV5-1 and TRBJ2-5, is as follows: KAGVTQTPRYLIKTRGQQVTLSCSPISGHRSVSWYQQTPGQGLQFLFEYFSETQRNKGNFPGRFSGRQFSNSRSEMNVSTLELGDSALYLCASSTRRTGYQETQYFGPGTRLLVL.

This clonotype has a handful of counts. J is TRBJ1-3 and V is TRBV9, with 7 bases lining up with TRBD1. CDR3 length equals 17 residues. With V trimmed by 4 bases and J by 0 bases, 10 bases remained unmatched. The V gene's germline CDR1 is SGDLS and CDR2 YYNGEE. The CDR3 DNA sequence: TGTGCCAGCAGCCCCCGGGACAGTTGGAACTCTGGAAACACCATATATTTT. Translating it yields CASSPRDSWNSGNTIYF.

This clonotype was seen only once. The chain couples TRBV6-1 to TRBJ2-2; D gene ambiguous. The germline V and J ends were trimmed by 8 bases and 2 bases, with 15 bases remaining between them. CDR3 size: 15 residues. Germline V gene sequence: CDR1 MNHNS, CDR2 SASEGT. CDR3 in amino acids: CASCPQTRNTGELFF. The DNA for the CDR3 is TGTGCCAGCTGCCCCCAGACTCGAAACACCGGGGAGCTGTTTTTT.

This sequence joins TRBV12-3 or TRBV12-4 and TRBJ2-1; 10 bases map to TRBD1. The CDR3 is 18 amino acids. Trimming took 3 bases from V and 3 from J; bases not matched to a gene: 11. CDR3 sequence reads: CASSLGQGSSKIYNEQFF. DNA of the CDR3: TGTGCCAGCAGTTTGGGACAGGGGTCATCCAAAATCTACAATGAGCAGTTCTTC.

This clonotype has a count of ten or more. The chain recombines TRBV4-1 with TRBJ2-1; D is undetermined. V was cut by 1 base and J by 7 bases, with 11 bases left in between. Germline V lookup: CDR1 MGHRA, CDR2 YSYEKL. The CDR3 runs 14 residues. CDR3 region: CASSQGRVRNEQFF. CDR3 nucleotides: TGCGCCAGCAGCCAAGGCCGGGTACGTAATGAGCAGTTCTTC.

This chain uses TRBV4-3 with TRBJ2-3; TRBD2 agrees at 7 bases. V dropped 1 base and J dropped 5; count of bases not matched to a gene: 9. The CDR3 is made up of 16 amino acids. The germline V gene has CDR1 LGHNA and CDR2 YSLEER. CDR3 sequence (DNA): TGCGCCAGCAGCCAAGTAGGACTAGGTGAACGAGATACGCAGTATTTT. This translates into CASSQVGLGERDTQYF.

Many counts were recorded for this clonotype. V usage is TRBV24-1 and J usage is TRBJ2-3, with TRBD2 identical over 14 bases. The trim removed 2 bases at V and 6 bases at J, leaving 6 bases unmatched. CDR1 is KGHDR and CDR2 is SFDVKD in the germline V gene. This CDR3 spans 17 amino acids. CDR3 loop: CATSDSGTSGSLDTQYF. In nucleotides, the CDR3 is TGTGCCACCAGTGATTCGGGGACTAGCGGGAGTCTGGATACGCAGTATTTT.

This clonotype was counted a few times. This clone may be a read error of a much larger clone one base away. V and J are TRBV6-1 and TRBJ1-1; D remains unclear. The CDR3 totals 11 residues. Per germline, CDR1 MNHNS and CDR2 SASEGT. V was cut by 5 bases and J by 6 bases, with 7 bases left in between. The chain's CDR3 is CASSLRAEAFF. The CDR3, as DNA: TGTGCCAGCAGTTTACGGGCTGAAGCTTTCTTT.

This clonotype has only a few counts. Germline and junction disagree at one end, which may indicate a read error. The chain uses TRBV7-9 and TRBJ1-1, with 8 bases matching TRBD1. The germline V gene encodes CDR1 SEHNR and CDR2 FQNEAQ (reference sequence). The CDR3 is made up of 15 amino acids. The CDR3 DNA sequence: TGTGCCAGCAGCGTAGCAGGGGGCGGGAACACTGAAGCTTTCTTT. Amino acid sequence: CASSVAGGGNTEAFF. The full variable domain, in which reference TRBV7-9 and TRBJ1-1 provide the parts outside the CDR3, is DTGVSQNPRHKITKRGQNVTFRCDPISEHNRLYWYRQTLGQGPEFLTYFQNEAQLEKSRLLSDRFSAERPKGSFSTLEIQRTEQGDSAMYLCASSVAGGGNTEAFFGQGTRLTVV.

This chain joins TRBV2 and TRBJ2-7, with 8 bases fitting TRBD1. The CDR3 extends over 14 amino acids. In germline, CDR1 is SNHLY, CDR2 FYNNEI. Losses at the gene ends were 6 bases for V and 2 bases for J; bases not matched to a gene: 6. The CDR3 here is CASRGTGATYEQYF. CDR3 nucleotide sequence: TGTGCCAGCAGAGGGACAGGTGCGACCTACGAGCAGTACTTC.

In its sample, this clonotype was seen a few times. The rearrangement uses TRBV4-2 and TRBJ2-5; unclear D gene. Deletions cut 0 bases from V and 5 bases from J, with 16 bases between. CDR1 LGHNA and CDR2 YNFKEQ come from the germline V gene. CDR3 size: 16 residues. CDR3 protein: CASSQDKGAFWETQYF. The DNA of the CDR3 is TGTGCCAGCAGCCAAGATAAGGGCGCGTTCTGGGAGACCCAGTACTTC.

The chain combines TRBV3-1 with TRBJ2-2; the D is unclear. This CDR3 is built from 18 residues. V lost 4 bases and J lost 4, with 22 bases in between. Germline V gives CDR1 LGHDT, CDR2 YNNKEL (reference sequence). The CDR3 DNA sequence: TGTGCCAGCAGCCCCCCCGGTCGGACGGCCTCGGGCACCGGGGAGCTGTTTTTT. This codes for CASSPPGRTASGTGELFF.